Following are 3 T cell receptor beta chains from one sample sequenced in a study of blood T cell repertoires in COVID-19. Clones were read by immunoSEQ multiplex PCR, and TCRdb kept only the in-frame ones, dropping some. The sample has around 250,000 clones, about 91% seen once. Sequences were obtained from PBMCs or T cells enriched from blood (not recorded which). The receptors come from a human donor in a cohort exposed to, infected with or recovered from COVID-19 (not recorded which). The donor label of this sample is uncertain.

This chain's CDR3 is CASGFFGDYGYTF. In nucleotides, the CDR3 is TGTGCCAGCGGATTTTTCGGGGACTATGGCTACACCTTC. This rearrangement joins TRBV5-4 to TRBJ1-2; D unresolved. CDR3 length: 13 residues. The germline gives CDR1 SGHNT, CDR2 YYREEE (reference sequence). Trimming stripped 7 bases from V and 3 bases from J, with 13 bases between.

CDR3 protein: CSAERGTGPGEQYF. CDR3 DNA: TGCAGCGCCGAGAGAGGGACAGGGCCGGGCGAGCAGTACTTC. The rearrangement links TRBV29-1 to TRBJ2-7, with 9 bases lining up with TRBD1. The CDR3 covers 14 residues. V dropped 7 bases and J dropped 6; count of bases not matched to a gene: 13. Germline V gene data show CDR1 as SQVTM and CDR2 as ANQGSEA.

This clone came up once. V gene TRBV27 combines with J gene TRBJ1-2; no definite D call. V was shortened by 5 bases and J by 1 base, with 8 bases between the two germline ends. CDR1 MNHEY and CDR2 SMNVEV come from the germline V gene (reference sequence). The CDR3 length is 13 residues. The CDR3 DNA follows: TGTGCCAGCAGTCCAGGTTATAACTATGGCTACACCTTC. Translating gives CASSPGYNYGYTF.